A single sample is the source of the 25 T cell receptor beta chains below, sequenced in a study of blood T cell repertoires in COVID-19. Method: immunoSEQ multiplex PCR; TCRdb's copy keeps in-frame clones and lacks some. The data hold some 58,000 clones, with around 93% observed a single time. The sample was peripheral blood. The source of these receptors is a man aged 45-65 years with active COVID-19.

This clone came up once. J is TRBJ2-7 and V is TRBV28, with 7 bases matching TRBD1. Per the germline V gene, CDR1 is MDHEN and CDR2 is SYDVKM. The CDR3 is 15 amino acids. J lost 6 bases, V lost 6 bases, and 14 bases had no gene match. Written as DNA, the CDR3 is TGTGCCAGCAGCCACGACAGGGCCCGCGTCGGCGAGCAGTACTTC. Translated, it gives CASSHDRARVGEQYF.

The J gene is TRBJ1-2, the V gene TRBV28; D uncertain. Germline V gives CDR1 MDHEN, CDR2 SYDVKM. Trimming took off 2 bases at V and 4 bases at J, with 17 bases between the two ends. This CDR3 is 16 amino acids long. CDR3 loop: CASSLRLEAPGYGYTF. The CDR3 DNA reads TGTGCCAGCAGTTTACGATTAGAGGCCCCGGGCTATGGCTACACCTTC.

The chain carries TRBV7-2 and TRBJ2-7; TRBD1 matches 7 bases. V lost 2 bases, J lost 0 bases, and 4 bases stayed unmatched. Germline-derived CDR1 and CDR2 are SGHTA and FQGNSA. The CDR3 totals 15 residues. The DNA for the CDR3 is TGTGCCAGCAGCTTATCCGGACAGGCCTCCTACGAGCAGTACTTC. Amino acids: CASSLSGQASYEQYF.

The rearrangement links TRBV15 to TRBJ1-1; D is uncertain. The CDR3 sequence is 12 residues long. Germline values: CDR1 LNHNV, CDR2 YYDKDF (reference sequence). The V end was cut by 0 bases, the J end by 7 bases, with 6 bases between. This chain's CDR3 is CATSREVGEAFF. The CDR3, as DNA: TGTGCCACCAGCAGAGAGGTCGGTGAAGCTTTCTTT.

The V and J genes are TRBV5-6 and TRBJ2-2; D possibly corresponds to TRBD2 (6 bases). Germline CDR1 and CDR2: SGHDT and YYEEEE. The CDR3 is made up of 16 amino acids. V lost 1 base to trimming and J lost 6 bases, with 16 bases between them. CDR3 protein: CASSLTPGVIAGELFF. CDR3 coding DNA: TGTGCCAGCAGCTTGACTCCGGGAGTAATTGCCGGGGAGCTGTTTTTT. The full variable domain, its missing parts supplied by reference TRBV5-6 and TRBJ2-2, is DAGVTQSPTHLIKTRGQQVTLRCSPKSGHDTVSWYQQALGQGPQFIFQYYEEEERQRGNFPDRFSGHQFPNYSSELNVNALLLGDSALYLCASSLTPGVIAGELFFGEGSRLTVL.

The rearrangement uses TRBV29-1 and TRBJ1-1; 8 bases fit TRBD1. Per the germline V gene, CDR1 is SQVTM and CDR2 is ANQGSEA. V gave up 6 bases and J gave up 2 bases; unmatched junction bases: 2. This CDR3 comprises 12 residues. The CDR3 region is CSVPGGNTEAFF. CDR3 DNA sequence: TGCAGCGTCCCAGGGGGCAACACTGAAGCTTTCTTT.

CDR3 coding DNA: TGCAGCGTTGAAGTACAGGGCGTAGATACGCAGTATTTT. It specifies CSVEVQGVDTQYF. The rearrangement uses TRBV29-1 and TRBJ2-3, with D maybe TRBD1 (6 bases). Trimming removed 1 base from V and 5 bases from J, with 10 bases in between. The CDR3 is 13 residues long. Germline CDR1 and CDR2: SQVTM and ANQGSEA.

A single count supports this clone. The chain has TRBV24-1 and TRBJ1-5; D might be TRBD1 (6 bases). CDR3 length: 18 residues. Trimming took 2 bases from V and 2 from J, leaving 18 bases between them. CDR1 KGHDR and CDR2 SFDVKD come from the germline V gene. In nucleotides, the CDR3 is TGTGCCACCAGTGATTCCCTCACAGGGATAAGGGGCAATCAGCCCCAGCATTTT. It codes for CATSDSLTGIRGNQPQHF.

This chain connects TRBV12-1 to TRBJ2-7; TRBD2, as called in the table, went unchecked against the DNA. TRBV12-1 is a documented pseudogene. The CDR3 runs 20 residues. Written as DNA, the CDR3 is TGTGCCAGCAGACCACCCCCGGGACTAGCGGCTCGGACCCTCTCCTACGAGCAGTACTTC. It specifies CASRPPPGLAARTLSYEQYF.

The genes are TRBV5-5 and TRBJ2-2, with 8 positions matching TRBD2. V lost 7 bases to trimming and J lost 3 bases; unmatched junction nucleotides: 8. CDR1 is SGHKS, CDR2 YYEKEE, per germline (reference sequence). The CDR3 contains 15 residues. In nucleotides, the CDR3 is TGTGCCAGCTTCGAGGGACTAGTCCACACCGGGGAGCTGTTTTTT. Protein: CASFEGLVHTGELFF.

The chain joins TRBV19 to TRBJ2-1, with D maybe TRBD2 (6 bases). V was pared by 4 bases and J by 0 bases, with 13 bases between. The CDR3 sequence is 16 residues long. Germline values: CDR1 LNHDA, CDR2 SQIVND (reference sequence). The CDR3, as DNA: TGTGCCAGTAGTACCCCTGGCGGGACCTCCTACAATGAGCAGTTCTTC. The encoded protein is CASSTPGGTSYNEQFF.

A word on this clone: The germline gene is not matched at one end of the junction; a read error may be the cause. This sequence joins TRBV7-7 and TRBJ2-1; 8 bases line up with TRBD1. This CDR3 has 14 residues. In germline, CDR1 is SSHAT, CDR2 FNYEAQ (reference sequence). In DNA, the CDR3 is TGTGCTAGCAGCTTAGGACAGGGAAACAATGAGCAGTTCTTC. Amino acid sequence: CASSLGQGNNEQFF.

The chain is built from TRBV11-2 and TRBJ2-4, with 11 bases lining up with TRBD1. J was trimmed by 9 bases and V by 6 bases; bases with no gene match: 16. The germline CDR1 and CDR2 sequences are SGHAT and FQNNGV. The CDR3 spans 17 residues. The CDR3 sequence: CASRLGQGAQGSVIQYF. CDR3 in DNA: TGTGCCAGCAGACTTGGACAGGGGGCCCAAGGGAGTGTCATTCAGTACTTC. Full variable domain (rest looked up from reference TRBV11-2 and TRBJ2-4): EAGVAQSPRYKIIEKRQSVAFWCNPISGHATLYWYQQILGQGPKLLIQFQNNGVVDDSQLPKDRFSAERLKGVDSTLKIQPAKLEDSAVYLCASRLGQGAQGSVIQYFGAGTRLSVL.

The rearrangement joins TRBV9 to TRBJ1-2, with D unresolved. Trimming stripped 3 bases from V and 4 bases from J, with 13 bases between. Germline V gene lookup returns CDR1 SGDLS and CDR2 YYNGEE. This CDR3 spans 14 amino acids. The CDR3 region is CASSAGLGGYGYTF. CDR3 nucleotides: TGTGCCAGCAGCGCCGGACTCGGCGGCTATGGCTACACCTTC.

The chain links TRBV5-1 to TRBJ2-3; maybe TRBD2 (5 bases). CDR1 and CDR2 (germline): SGHRS, YFSETQ. The CDR3 is made up of 16 amino acids. The V end lost 0 bases, the J end lost 1 base, and 12 bases lay between the germline ends. CDR3 sequence: CASSLGALEGTDTQYF. CDR3 sequence (DNA): TGCGCCAGCAGCTTGGGGGCGTTGGAGGGCACAGATACGCAGTATTTT.

This chain uses TRBV7-7 with TRBJ2-3; unclear D gene. CDR1 and CDR2 (germline): SSHAT, FNYEAQ (reference sequence). The CDR3 runs 13 residues. Trimming took 0 bases from V and 5 from J, leaving 6 bases between them. As DNA, the CDR3 is TGTGCCAGCAGCTTAGCCCTCGGAGATACGCAGTATTTT. It codes for CASSLALGDTQYF.

The sample holds one count of this clone. V gene TRBV19 combines with J gene TRBJ1-4; 10 nucleotides line up with TRBD1. Unmatched junction bases numbered 12, after V lost 7 bases and J lost 7 bases. Germline-derived CDR1 and CDR2 are LNHDA and SQIVND (reference sequence). CDR3 length: 16 amino acids. CDR3 protein: CASTDRQGAQGEKLFF. DNA for the CDR3: TGTGCCAGTACCGACCGACAGGGGGCGCAGGGTGAAAAACTGTTTTTT.

This clone was observed a few times. The genes are TRBV19 and TRBJ1-4, with D possibly being TRBD1 (5 bases). The CDR3 is 14 residues long. V was clipped by 6 bases and J by 0 bases, with 8 bases between them. Germline V lookup: CDR1 LNHDA, CDR2 SQIVND (reference sequence). CDR3 sequence: CASRPTATNEKLFF. CDR3 DNA: TGTGCCAGTAGACCGACAGCAACTAATGAAAAACTGTTTTTT. The variable domain in full, completed from reference TRBV19 and TRBJ1-4, reads DGGITQSPKYLFRKEGQNVTLSCEQNLNHDAMYWYRQDPGQGLRLIYYSQIVNDFQKGDIAEGYSVSREKKESFPLTVTSAQKNPTAFYLCASRPTATNEKLFFGSGTQLSVL.

The rearrangement joins TRBV5-6 to TRBJ2-3; TRBD2 matches 7 bases. Looked up from germline, CDR1 is SGHDT and CDR2 is YYEEEE. The CDR3 consists of 17 residues. Trimming removed 4 bases from V and 6 bases from J; junction bases left unmatched: 17. The CDR3: CASSPALRGGSSDTQYF. The CDR3 nucleotides read TGTGCCAGCAGCCCCGCCCTTCGGGGCGGGAGTTCGGATACGCAGTATTTT.

The chain couples TRBV19 to TRBJ2-1; 9 bases map to TRBD1. This CDR3 is 15 amino acids long. Germline CDR1 reads LNHDA; CDR2 reads SQIVND (reference sequence). V was clipped by 5 bases and J by 7 bases; unmatched bases: 9. The CDR3 DNA reads TGTGCCAGTAGTGCTACCGGGACAGGGTTGAATGAGCAGTTCTTC. Translating it yields CASSATGTGLNEQFF.

This chain links TRBV5-4 with TRBJ2-5; TRBD1 is a possible D gene (6 bases). CDR3 length: 15 amino acids. Trimming took off 4 bases at V and 2 bases at J, with 15 bases between the two ends. Germline loops: CDR1 SGHNT, CDR2 YYREEE (reference sequence). The CDR3 DNA follows: TGTGCCAGCAGCAGTGCCGGGACACGGCAAGAGACCCAGTACTTC. Amino acid sequence: CASSSAGTRQETQYF.

This sequence joins TRBV24-1 and TRBJ2-5; D gene ambiguous. Deletions cut 9 bases from V and 5 bases from J, with 9 bases between. The CDR3 extends over 11 amino acids. The germline CDR1 and CDR2 sequences are KGHDR and SFDVKD. The CDR3 loop reads CATAVGETQYF. CDR3 DNA: TGTGCCACCGCAGTCGGGGAGACCCAGTACTTC.

J is TRBJ2-5 and V is TRBV28; D unclear. The CDR3 runs 15 residues. The germline gives CDR1 MDHEN, CDR2 SYDVKM. V lost 4 bases to trimming and J lost 4 bases, with 16 bases between them. CDR3 protein: CASSSLRQSVETQYF. The CDR3 bases are TGTGCCAGCAGTTCCCTTCGCCAGAGCGTAGAGACCCAGTACTTC.

The V gene is TRBV7-3, the J gene TRBJ2-2, with TRBD1 as a possible D gene (6 bases). Germline CDR1 is SGHTA and CDR2 is FQGTGA. Trimming took 4 bases from V and 8 from J, leaving 8 bases between them. The CDR3 runs 12 residues. CDR3 loop: CASSWGPGELFF. DNA of the CDR3: TGTGCCAGCAGCTGGGGGCCGGGGGAGCTGTTTTTT.

J is TRBJ1-5 and V is TRBV5-5, with TRBD1 identical over 9 bases. The CDR3 runs 14 residues. Germline CDR1 is SGHKS and CDR2 is YYEKEE (reference sequence). V lost 4 bases to trimming and J lost 5 bases; unmatched junction nucleotides: 4. CDR3 DNA: TGTGCCAGCAGCCCAGGGACAGGGCATCAGCCCCAGCATTTT. This codes for CASSPGTGHQPQHF.